Listed here are 29 T cell receptor beta chains from one sample, sequenced in a study of blood T cells in healthy people across ages. The second PCR ran 7 to 11 cycles with a sample-barcoded 5' primer and J-beta primers. TCRdb analysed the 5' RACE reads with MiXCR anew, one entry per CDR3 protein. The sample includes 600,000 or so distinct CDR3 sequences, approximately 30% of them seen just once. Sequencing input: blood. The receptors were sampled from a woman over 75 in good health.

The V call is TRBV5-1, the J call TRBJ1-1; D is ambiguous. The germline CDR1 and CDR2 sequences are SGHRS and YFSETQ. Trimming removed 0 bases at V and 1 base at J, with 13 bases between. The CDR3 covers 16 residues. CDR3 region: CASSLAAAVGNTEAFF. The CDR3 coding sequence is TGCGCCAGCAGCTTGGCCGCGGCAGTCGGGAACACTGAAGCTTTCTTT.

To note about this clonotype: A much larger clone lies one base from this, so it may be a read error. In nucleotides, the CDR3 is TGTGCCAGCAGCCCCAGAACCTACAATGAGCAGTACTTC. Encoded protein: CASSPRTYNEQYF. The chain joins TRBV9 to TRBJ2-1; D uncertain. Gene TRBJ2-7 matches the end of the DNA better, so the J call may be wrong. The germline gives CDR1 SGDLS, CDR2 YYNGEE. CDR3 length: 13 residues.

The J gene is TRBJ2-1, the V gene TRBV28, with 13 bases identical to TRBD2. With 6 bases clipped from V and 8 bases from J, the junction kept 7 bases outside the gene matches. CDR3 length: 15 amino acids. In germline, CDR1 is MDHEN, CDR2 SYDVKM. This CDR3 reads CASSPGTSGADEQFF. Here the CDR3 DNA reads TGTGCCAGCAGCCCCGGGACTAGCGGGGCCGATGAGCAGTTCTTC.

This clonotype appeared a few times. The gene calls are TRBV5-1 and TRBJ2-3; no firm D call. This CDR3 is 15 amino acids long. Trimming left V 0 bases short and J 2 bases short, with 10 bases between. CDR1 is SGHRS, CDR2 YFSETQ, per germline. In nucleotides, the CDR3 is TGCGCCAGCAGCTTGGTTGGGGTCTCCACAGATACGCAGTATTTT. Protein: CASSLVGVSTDTQYF.

Comments on this clonotype: A read error may account for a junction end that differs from germline. The chain is built from TRBV4-2 and TRBJ2-2, with TRBD1 matching over 8 bases. This CDR3 is 19 amino acids long. Germline V gene lookup returns CDR1 LGHNA and CDR2 YNFKEQ. The CDR3 coding sequence is TGTGCCAGCAACCAAGCCCAGGGACAGGCCCCTTCGAACACCGGGGAGCCGTTTTTT. Amino acid sequence: CASNQAQGQAPSNTGEPFF.

There are many counts of this clonotype. This rearrangement joins TRBV28 to TRBJ2-7, with 9 nucleotides matching TRBD1. CDR1 and CDR2 from the germline V gene are MDHEN and SYDVKM. CDR3 size: 15 residues. V dropped 7 bases and J dropped 0; count of bases not matched to a gene: 7. CDR3 residues: CASTPQGQGSYEQYF. For the CDR3, the DNA is TGTGCCAGCACCCCGCAGGGACAGGGCTCCTACGAGCAGTACTTC.

The chain combines TRBV7-3 with TRBJ1-2, with a weak D call TRBD1 (5 bases). The CDR3 totals 13 residues. V was cut by 3 bases and J by 6 bases, with 11 bases left in between. Germline V CDR1 and CDR2: SGHTA, FQGTGA. CDR3 bases: TGTGCCAGCAGCTTTGGGACGAGGGATGGCTACACCTTC. This codes for CASSFGTRDGYTF.

This chain joins TRBV5-1 and TRBJ2-4; D might be TRBD1 (5 bases). The J call may be mistaken, given a closer DNA end match to TRBJ2-7. Germline values: CDR1 SGHRS, CDR2 YFSETQ. The CDR3 has 17 residues. CDR3 sequence reads: CASSPGRGPTIIYEQYF. The CDR3, as DNA: TGCGCCAGCAGCCCCGGAAGGGGTCCGACCATTATCTACGAGCAGTACTTC.

This clonotype was found a few times. J is TRBJ2-1 and V is TRBV11-2, with no clear D. The last part of the DNA fits TRBJ2-7 better; the J call may be wrong. CDR1 is SGHAT, CDR2 FQNNGV, per germline. The CDR3 totals 16 residues. CDR3 DNA: TGTGCCAGCAGCTTAAACGCAGGAAGCTCCTACAATGAGCAGTACTTC. It translates to CASSLNAGSSYNEQYF.

The sample holds a few counts of this clonotype. The chain combines TRBV20-1 with TRBJ1-3, with D hard to call. CDR3 size: 13 residues. V lost 6 bases and J 3 bases, leaving 12 bases between the germline ends. Germline V gives CDR1 DFQATT, CDR2 SNEGSKA (reference sequence). The CDR3 DNA reads TGCAGTGCCGCGTGGCCAAATGGAAACACCATATATTTT. Residues: CSAAWPNGNTIYF.

This clonotype was detected ten times or more. This chain links TRBV7-2 with TRBJ1-4; 7 bases map to TRBD1. The V gene's germline CDR1 is SGHTA and CDR2 FQGNSA. Germline trimming cut 5 bases from V and 5 bases from J; bases unmatched to any gene: 5. The CDR3 loop spans 14 amino acids. The chain's CDR3 is CASSRTGYNEKLFF. The CDR3 nucleotides read TGTGCCAGCAGCCGGACAGGATACAATGAAAAACTGTTTTTT.

As to this clonotype: This sequence may be a read error, since a much larger clone differs from it by one base. V is TRBV7-2 and J is TRBJ2-1; the match to TRBD2 covers 8 bases. Trimming cost V 6 bases and J 6 bases; bases outside gene matches: 7. CDR3 size: 14 residues. Germline V gene sequence: CDR1 SGHTA, CDR2 FQGNSA. CDR3 nucleotides: TGTGCCAGCAGTACACTAGCGGCGAGCAATGAGCAGTTCTTC. Amino acid sequence: CASSTLAASNEQFF. Full variable domain (missing parts from reference TRBV7-2 and TRBJ2-1): GAGVSQSPSNKVTEKGKDVELRCDPISGHTALYWYRQSLGQGLEFLIYFQGNSAPDKSGLPSDRFSAERTGGSVSTLTIQRTQQEDSAVYLCASSTLAASNEQFFGPGTRLTVL.

Details on this clonotype: A much larger clone lies one base from this, so it may be a read error. V usage is TRBV5-1 and J usage is TRBJ2-7; weak D call: TRBD1 (7 bases). Trimming pared 5 bases from V and 5 bases from J, leaving 23 bases between. The CDR3 length is 16 residues. CDR1 is SGHRS, CDR2 YFSETQ, per germline. Written as DNA, the CDR3 is TGCGCCAGCAGTTCCCTAGGGAGGACAGGCTGGGACGAGCAGTACTTC. This codes for CASSSLGRTGWDEQYF.

This clonotype was counted between two and nine times. This clone may be a read error of a much larger clone one base away. The chain carries TRBV9 and TRBJ2-1; the D gene is possibly TRBD1 (5 bases). Germline-derived CDR1 and CDR2 are SGDLS and YYNGEE. The germline V and J ends were trimmed by 4 bases and 10 bases, with 18 bases remaining between them. The CDR3 totals 14 residues. CDR3 region: CASSPRTRSYEQFF. The CDR3 DNA sequence: TGTGCCAGCAGCCCGAGGACAAGAAGCTACGAGCAGTTCTTC.

This clonotype has at least ten counts. This chain links TRBV20-1 with TRBJ2-7; TRBD1 matches 7 bases. The ends lost 2 bases at V and 1 base at J; junction bases unmatched: 5. This CDR3 has 14 residues. Germline-derived CDR1 and CDR2 are DFQATT and SNEGSKA (reference sequence). The CDR3 region has the DNA TGCAGTGCTAGACGGACAGGAGCTTCCTACGAGCAGTACTTC. It translates to CSARRTGASYEQYF.

The J gene is TRBJ2-3, the V gene TRBV7-2, with TRBD1 matching 8 bases. The CDR3 totals 14 residues. Looked up from germline, CDR1 is SGHTA and CDR2 is FQGNSA. Losses at the gene ends were 10 bases for V and 3 bases for J; bases not matched to a gene: 9. This CDR3 is CANLGQGGTDTQYF. CDR3 DNA: TGTGCCAACCTAGGACAGGGTGGGACAGATACGCAGTATTTT. Full variable domain (outside the CDR3, taken from reference TRBV7-2 and TRBJ2-3): GAGVSQSPSNKVTEKGKDVELRCDPISGHTALYWYRQSLGQGLEFLIYFQGNSAPDKSGLPSDRFSAERTGGSVSTLTIQRTQQEDSAVYLCANLGQGGTDTQYFGPGTRLTVL.

This clonotype was observed at least ten times. This chain links TRBV6-2 or TRBV6-3 with TRBJ2-3, with a tentative D call TRBD2 (6 bases). The CDR3 contains 13 residues. Germline assignment: CDR1 MNHEY and CDR2 SVGEGT. Trimming took 4 bases from V and 4 from J, leaving 9 bases between them. The CDR3 here is CASSWDFPDTQYF. The DNA of the CDR3 is TGTGCCAGCAGTTGGGACTTTCCAGATACGCAGTATTTT.

The chain carries TRBV12-3 or TRBV12-4 and TRBJ1-1, with D possibly matching TRBD1 (5 bases). The germline V and J ends were trimmed by 8 bases and 1 base, with 17 bases remaining between them. CDR3 length: 15 amino acids. CDR3 loop: CASSGVQGPNTEAFF. The CDR3 bases are TGTGCCAGCTCCGGAGTCCAGGGACCGAACACTGAAGCTTTCTTT.

This clonotype turned up a few times. The chain links TRBV11-2 to TRBJ1-2, with D unresolved. Germline CDR1 is SGHAT and CDR2 is FQNNGV. Trimming took 4 bases from V and 1 from J, leaving 13 bases between them. The CDR3 totals 15 residues. The DNA of the CDR3 is TGTGCCAGCAGCTCGTCGGCGGGGAGTAACTATGGCTACACCTTC. As protein: CASSSSAGSNYGYTF.

This clonotype was picked up many times. CDR3 DNA: TGTGCCAGCAGTTTTCTGTCGGGGAATGGCTACACCTTC. This gives the protein CASSFLSGNGYTF. This sequence joins TRBV12-3 or TRBV12-4 and TRBJ1-2, with D hard to call. This CDR3 contains 13 residues. V shed 3 bases and J shed 6 bases, with 11 bases lying between them.

At least ten counts were recorded for this clonotype. This chain uses TRBV5-1 with TRBJ2-5; D perhaps matches TRBD2 (6 bases). The germline V gene encodes CDR1 SGHRS and CDR2 YFSETQ. The CDR3 is 13 residues long. V lost 5 bases and J 2 bases, leaving 10 bases between the germline ends. CDR3: CASRPGTQETQYF. CDR3 nucleotide sequence: TGCGCCAGCAGGCCCGGGACTCAAGAGACCCAGTACTTC.

The chain links TRBV19 to TRBJ1-1; D gene unclear. The germline V gene has CDR1 LNHDA and CDR2 SQIVND (reference sequence). V lost 3 bases, J lost 4 bases, and 15 bases lay in between. The CDR3 extends over 15 amino acids. CDR3 loop: CASSMGGVLGTEAFF. CDR3 DNA: TGTGCCAGTAGTATGGGTGGGGTTTTGGGCACTGAAGCTTTCTTT.

The chain combines TRBV28 with TRBJ2-6; TRBD1 agrees at 7 bases. CDR1 and CDR2 (germline): MDHEN, SYDVKM. The CDR3 spans 15 residues. After removal of 7 bases from V and 2 bases from J, the junction contained 5 bases not matched to a gene. This chain's CDR3 is CASTRGTAGANVLTF. In DNA, the CDR3 is TGTGCCAGCACCCGAGGGACAGCTGGGGCCAACGTCCTGACTTTC.

This clonotype occurred many times. CDR3 nucleotide sequence: TGCAGTGCTAAAAAGGGCGGGGGGGCCAATGAGCAGTTCTTC. It is translated as CSAKKGGGANEQFF. The chain recombines TRBV20-1 with TRBJ2-1, with 9 positions matching TRBD2. J lost 6 bases, V lost 4 bases, and 7 bases had no gene match. The CDR3 has 14 amino acids. Germline CDR1 is DFQATT and CDR2 is SNEGSKA (reference sequence).

This clonotype was counted many times. This chain connects TRBV6-1 to TRBJ1-4, with D maybe TRBD1 (5 bases). There are 15 residues in the CDR3. Trimming shortened V by 7 bases and J by 10 bases, and 22 bases separated the two germline ends. Germline loops: CDR1 MNHNS, CDR2 SASEGT. The CDR3 DNA reads as TGTGCCAGCACCCAGTCGGGGGAAGGAGTCGGAAAACTGTTTTTT. It translates to CASTQSGEGVGKLFF.

There are many counts of this clonotype. This chain uses TRBV6-5 with TRBJ2-7; perhaps D is TRBD1 or TRBD2 (5 bases each). Trimming cost V 6 bases and J 4 bases, with 16 bases left between them. The CDR3 covers 14 residues. Germline CDR1 and CDR2: MNHEY and SVGAGI. This CDR3 reads CASSSPGTQYEQYF. CDR3 sequence (DNA): TGTGCCAGCAGCTCCCCCGGGACCCAGTACGAGCAGTACTTC.

This clonotype was counted at least ten times. This chain connects TRBV29-1 to TRBJ2-2; weak D call: TRBD1 (6 bases). Germline loops: CDR1 SQVTM, CDR2 ANQGSEA. This CDR3 contains 13 residues. V was clipped by 6 bases and J by 1 base, with 9 bases between them. For the CDR3, the DNA is TGCAGCGTGGACAGTGTGAACACCGGGGAGCTGTTTTTT. Amino acid sequence: CSVDSVNTGELFF.

The genes are TRBV27 and TRBJ2-4; 7 bases align to TRBD2. This CDR3 has 18 amino acids. The V and J ends lost 3 bases and 0 bases, in that order; junction bases with no gene match: 11. Germline V gives CDR1 MNHEY, CDR2 SMNVEV (reference sequence). CDR3 DNA sequence: TGTGCCAGCAGTTTTGTAGGAGGGGAGGGACTAGCCAAAAACATTCAGTACTTC. This codes for CASSFVGGEGLAKNIQYF.

This clonotype was detected a few times. It may be a read error: a sequence one base away is much more abundant. The gene calls are TRBV20-1 and TRBJ2-7; a weak D match, TRBD2 (6 bases). The CDR3 is made up of 14 amino acids. The germline V gene has CDR1 DFQATT and CDR2 SNEGSKA (reference sequence). The V end was cut by 5 bases, the J end by 4 bases, with 18 bases between. This CDR3 reads CSALAPSGRYEQYF. In nucleotides, the CDR3 is TGCAGTGCTTTGGCCCCCAGCGGGCGATACGAGCAGTACTTC.